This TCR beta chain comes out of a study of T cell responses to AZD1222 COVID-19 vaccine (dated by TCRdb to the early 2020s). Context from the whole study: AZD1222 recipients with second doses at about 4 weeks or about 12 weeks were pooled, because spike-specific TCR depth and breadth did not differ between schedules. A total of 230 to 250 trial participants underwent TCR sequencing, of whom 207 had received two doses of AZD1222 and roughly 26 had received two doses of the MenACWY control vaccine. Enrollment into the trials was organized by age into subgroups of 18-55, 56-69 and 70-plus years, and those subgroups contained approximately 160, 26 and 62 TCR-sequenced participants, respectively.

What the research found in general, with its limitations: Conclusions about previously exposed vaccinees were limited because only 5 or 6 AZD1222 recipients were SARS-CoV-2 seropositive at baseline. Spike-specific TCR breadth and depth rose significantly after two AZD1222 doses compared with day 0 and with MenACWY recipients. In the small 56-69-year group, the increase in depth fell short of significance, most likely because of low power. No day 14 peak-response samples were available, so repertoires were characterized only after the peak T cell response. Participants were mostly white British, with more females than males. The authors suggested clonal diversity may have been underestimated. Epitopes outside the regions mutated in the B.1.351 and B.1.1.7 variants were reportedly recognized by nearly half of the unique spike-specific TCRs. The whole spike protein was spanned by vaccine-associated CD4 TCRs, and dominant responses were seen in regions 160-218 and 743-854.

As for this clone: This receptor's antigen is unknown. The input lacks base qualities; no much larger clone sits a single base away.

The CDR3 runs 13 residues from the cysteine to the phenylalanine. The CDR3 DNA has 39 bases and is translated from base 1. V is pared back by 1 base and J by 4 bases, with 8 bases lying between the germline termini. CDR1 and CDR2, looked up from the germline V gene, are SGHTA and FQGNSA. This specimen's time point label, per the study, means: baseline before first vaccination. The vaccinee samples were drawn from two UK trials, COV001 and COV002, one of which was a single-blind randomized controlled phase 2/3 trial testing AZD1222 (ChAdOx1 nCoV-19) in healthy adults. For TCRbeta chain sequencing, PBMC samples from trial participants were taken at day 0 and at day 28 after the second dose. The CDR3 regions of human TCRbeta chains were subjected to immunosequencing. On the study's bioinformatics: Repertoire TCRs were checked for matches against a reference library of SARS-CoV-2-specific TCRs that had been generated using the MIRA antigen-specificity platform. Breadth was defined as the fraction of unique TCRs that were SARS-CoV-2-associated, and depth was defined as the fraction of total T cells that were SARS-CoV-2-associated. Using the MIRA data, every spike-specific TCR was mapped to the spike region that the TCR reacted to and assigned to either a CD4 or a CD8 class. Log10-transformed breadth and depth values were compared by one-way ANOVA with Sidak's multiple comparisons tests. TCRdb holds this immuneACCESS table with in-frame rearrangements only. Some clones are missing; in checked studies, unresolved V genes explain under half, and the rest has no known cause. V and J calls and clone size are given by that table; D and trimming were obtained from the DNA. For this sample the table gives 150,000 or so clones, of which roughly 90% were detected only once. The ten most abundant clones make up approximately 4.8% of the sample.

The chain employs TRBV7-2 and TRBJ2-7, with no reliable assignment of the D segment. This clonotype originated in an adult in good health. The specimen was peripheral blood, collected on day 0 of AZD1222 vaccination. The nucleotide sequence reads TGTGCCAGCAGCTTAGATCCGGCTTACGAGCAGTACTTC. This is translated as CASSLDPAYEQYF.